Below are 10 T cell receptor beta chains sequenced from a single sample in a study of cytotoxic CD8 clonotypes in ibrutinib-treated CLL. Generated by immunoSEQ multiplex PCR, the TCRdb table keeps only in-frame clones and is missing some. The profile shows hundreds of thousands of clones, 70% of them singletons. The sample was PBMCs, taken after 24 months of ibrutinib treatment. These receptors all stem from a human donor with chronic lymphocytic leukemia.

This chain links TRBV28 with TRBJ1-2; TRBD1 matches at 8 bases. Germline CDR1 is MDHEN and CDR2 is SYDVKM. The CDR3 sequence is 14 residues long. With 6 bases clipped from V and 8 bases from J, the junction kept 11 bases outside the gene matches. The CDR3 nucleotides read TGTGCCAGCAGCCCAGGACAGGGTGGGTACGGCTACACCTTC. It encodes CASSPGQGGYGYTF.

The chain couples TRBV5-1 to TRBJ2-3; no firm D call. V was shortened by 2 bases and J by 5 bases, with 12 bases between the two germline ends. CDR3 size: 14 residues. Germline V lookup: CDR1 SGHRS, CDR2 YFSETQ. In DNA form, the CDR3 reads TGCGCCAGCAGCTTTTCCCCTTCGGGAGATACGCAGTATTTT. Protein: CASSFSPSGDTQYF.

This sequence joins TRBV19 and TRBJ2-1; 7 bases line up with TRBD1. V trimming: 1 base; J trimming: 3 bases; junction bases outside the gene matches: 9. The CDR3 sequence is 17 residues long. Germline assignment: CDR1 LNHDA and CDR2 SQIVND (reference sequence). The CDR3 sequence is CASSIVPGTDFYNEQFF. CDR3 nucleotides: TGTGCCAGTAGTATAGTTCCCGGGACAGATTTCTACAATGAGCAGTTCTTC. Full variable domain (missing parts from reference TRBV19 and TRBJ2-1): DGGITQSPKYLFRKEGQNVTLSCEQNLNHDAMYWYRQDPGQGLRLIYYSQIVNDFQKGDIAEGYSVSREKKESFPLTVTSAQKNPTAFYLCASSIVPGTDFYNEQFFGPGTRLTVL.

The chain joins TRBV30 to TRBJ2-1; 7 nucleotides line up with TRBD2. The CDR3 contains 12 residues. Germline CDR1 GTSNPN, CDR2 SVGIG (reference sequence). V was pared by 3 bases and J by 9 bases, with 5 bases of the junction left unmatched. The CDR3 region has the DNA TGTGCCTGGAGGCGGGAGACGGGTGAGCAGTTCTTC. Amino acids: CAWRRETGEQFF. The full variable domain, rest sourced from reference TRBV30 and TRBJ2-1, is SQTIHQWPATLVQPVGSPLSLECTVEGTSNPNLYWYRQAAGRGLQLLFYSVGIGQISSEVPQNLSASRPQDRQFILSSKKLLLSDSGFYLCAWRRETGEQFFGPGTRLTVL.

The chain joins TRBV7-2 to TRBJ1-2; D is unclear. Trimming left V 4 bases short and J 8 bases short, with 11 bases between. This CDR3 contains 12 residues. Germline V gene sequence: CDR1 SGHTA, CDR2 FQGNSA. The chain's CDR3 is CASSSPRVGYTF. CDR3 nucleotides: TGTGCCAGCAGCTCCCCGAGGGTCGGCTACACCTTC.

V is TRBV5-1 and J is TRBJ2-7; maybe TRBD2 (6 bases). In germline, CDR1 is SGHRS, CDR2 YFSETQ. The CDR3 has 16 residues. Trimming cost V 0 bases and J 2 bases, with 15 bases left between them. The CDR3 DNA is TGCGCCAGCAGCTTGGACGGGGACTTGGGGGCCTACGAGCAGTACTTC. Its translation is CASSLDGDLGAYEQYF.

The chain joins TRBV18 to TRBJ2-7, with D uncertain. Germline assignment: CDR1 KGHSH and CDR2 LQKENI. The CDR3 is made up of 15 amino acids. V was trimmed by 2 bases and J by 5 bases, leaving 16 bases between them. DNA for the CDR3: TGTGCCAGCTCACCATTGAGGACCCTGAACGACGAGCAGTACTTC. Protein product: CASSPLRTLNDEQYF.

Only a few counts were recorded for this clone. The J gene is TRBJ2-3, the V gene TRBV13; 14 nucleotides align to TRBD2. This CDR3 contains 16 residues. Trimming removed 4 bases from V and 4 bases from J; junction bases left unmatched: 4. Germline V gives CDR1 PRHDT, CDR2 FYEKMQ (reference sequence). CDR3 sequence: CASSSRLAGGSDTQYF. The CDR3 region has the DNA TGTGCCAGCAGCTCAAGACTAGCGGGAGGGTCAGATACGCAGTATTTT.

V usage is TRBV7-3 and J usage is TRBJ2-3; D is unresolved. The CDR3 has 13 amino acids. Trimming left V 0 bases short and J 4 bases short, with 5 bases between. Per the germline V gene, CDR1 is SGHTA and CDR2 is FQGTGA. In DNA, the CDR3 is TGTGCCAGCAGCTTAACGGTGTCAGATACGCAGTATTTT. This encodes CASSLTVSDTQYF.

The V and J genes are TRBV11-2 and TRBJ1-1; D remains ambiguous. Per germline, CDR1 SGHAT and CDR2 FQNNGV. There are 13 residues in the CDR3. Deletions cut 5 bases from V and 5 bases from J, with 12 bases between. The CDR3 reads CASSLRLGTEAFF. DNA of the CDR3: TGTGCCAGCAGCCTAAGATTGGGGACTGAAGCTTTCTTT.